The 8 T cell receptor beta chains below all came from one sample that was sequenced in a study of blood T cells in healthy people across ages. Alongside a J-beta primer mix, a sample-barcoded 5' primer served in a second PCR lasting about 7 to 11 cycles. TCRdb re-called the 5' RACE reads with MiXCR, one entry per CDR3 protein. Counted here are just under 550,000 distinct CDR3 sequences, less than 25% occurring once; the ten biggest clones make up under 9%. These sequences were also reported in another study, on T cells of mothers and their children.

Sequenced input: blood. These receptors were taken from a boy younger than 18 in good health.

This clonotype occurred a few times. This chain connects TRBV12-3 or TRBV12-4 to TRBJ2-1; D possibly matches TRBD1 or TRBD2 (5 bases each). This CDR3 is 14 amino acids long. Trimming removed 6 bases from V and 2 bases from J, with 11 bases in between. The CDR3 sequence is CASSHRGAYNEQFF. In nucleotides, the CDR3 is TGTGCCAGCAGCCACCGGGGCGCCTACAATGAGCAGTTCTTC.

The chain joins TRBV15 to TRBJ2-1, with 11 bases fitting TRBD2. J was trimmed by 2 bases and V by 5 bases; bases with no gene match: 8. CDR3 length: 17 residues. Germline lookup yields CDR1 LNHNV and CDR2 YYDKDF (reference sequence). The CDR3 spells CATSPRTSGLTYNEQFF. In nucleotides, the CDR3 is TGTGCCACCAGCCCTCGGACTAGCGGGCTCACCTACAATGAGCAGTTCTTC.

This clonotype has a handful of counts. The rearrangement joins TRBV20-1 to TRBJ2-1; the D is unclear. The J call may not be correct, given that the DNA end is closer to TRBJ2-7. Per germline, CDR1 DFQATT and CDR2 SNEGSKA (reference sequence). The CDR3 sequence is 16 residues long. Here the CDR3 reads CSARGPYGGASYEQYF. In DNA form, the CDR3 reads TGCAGTGCTAGAGGCCCCTATGGCGGCGCTTCCTACGAGCAGTACTTC.

This chain connects TRBV14 to TRBJ2-1; a possible D gene is TRBD1 (6 bases). TRBJ2-7 explains the end of the DNA better; the J call may be wrong. CDR1 and CDR2 (germline): SGHDN, FVKESK. The length of the CDR3 is 14 residues. The CDR3 spells CASSQEQGSYEQYF. In nucleotides, the CDR3 is TGTGCCAGCAGCCAAGAACAGGGCTCCTACGAGCAGTACTTC.

This clonotype was found a few times. The chain links TRBV12-3 or TRBV12-4 to TRBJ1-2; 8 nucleotides line up with TRBD1. The CDR3 sequence is 13 residues long. Unmatched junction bases numbered 7, after V lost 6 bases and J lost 7 bases. In DNA, the CDR3 is TGTGCCAGCAGCCCTGACAGGGGCGGTGGCTACACCTTC. This gives the protein CASSPDRGGGYTF.

For the CDR3, the DNA is TGCAGTGCTTCCGGGACAGTTCTTTACAATGAGCAGTTCTTC. As protein: CSASGTVLYNEQFF. This rearrangement joins TRBV20-1 to TRBJ2-1, with 7 bases matching TRBD1. J was trimmed by 4 bases and V by 5 bases; bases with no gene match: 8. Germline lookup yields CDR1 DFQATT and CDR2 SNEGSKA (reference sequence). CDR3 size: 14 residues.

V gene TRBV4-2 combines with J gene TRBJ1-2; 9 bases fit TRBD1. V gave up 3 bases and J gave up 8 bases; unmatched junction bases: 7. The CDR3 length is 14 residues. Germline lookup yields CDR1 LGHNA and CDR2 YNFKEQ. CDR3 region: CASSHTGGAGGYTF. The CDR3 DNA reads as TGTGCCAGCAGCCATACAGGGGGCGCGGGAGGCTACACCTTC.

This clonotype was seen more than once but under ten times. This sequence joins TRBV5-6 and TRBJ2-2; D is perhaps TRBD1 (6 bases). V lost 3 bases, J lost 3 bases, and 9 bases lay in between. CDR3 size: 14 residues. Germline CDR1 is SGHDT and CDR2 is YYEEEE. The CDR3 protein is CASSWDTYTGELFF. The CDR3 nucleotides read TGTGCCAGCAGCTGGGACACCTACACCGGGGAGCTGTTTTTT.